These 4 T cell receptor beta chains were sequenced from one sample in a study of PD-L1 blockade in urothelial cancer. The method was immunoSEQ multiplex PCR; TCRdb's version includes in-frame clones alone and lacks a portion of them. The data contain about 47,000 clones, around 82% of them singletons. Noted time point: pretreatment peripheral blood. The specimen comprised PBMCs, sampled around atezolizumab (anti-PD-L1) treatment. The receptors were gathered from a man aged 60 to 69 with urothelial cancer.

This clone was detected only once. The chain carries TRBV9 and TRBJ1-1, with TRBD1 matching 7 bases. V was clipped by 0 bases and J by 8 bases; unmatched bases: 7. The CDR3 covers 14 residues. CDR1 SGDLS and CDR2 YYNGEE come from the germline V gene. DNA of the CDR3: TGTGCCAGCAGCGTAGATGACAGGGTTGGGGAAGCTTTCTTT. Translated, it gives CASSVDDRVGEAFF.

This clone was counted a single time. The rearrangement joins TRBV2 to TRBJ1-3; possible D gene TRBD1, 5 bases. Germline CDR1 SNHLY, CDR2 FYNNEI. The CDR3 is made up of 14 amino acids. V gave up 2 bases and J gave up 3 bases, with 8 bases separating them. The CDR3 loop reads CASSESTGGNTIYF. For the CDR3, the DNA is TGTGCCAGCAGTGAATCCACAGGTGGAAACACCATATATTTT.

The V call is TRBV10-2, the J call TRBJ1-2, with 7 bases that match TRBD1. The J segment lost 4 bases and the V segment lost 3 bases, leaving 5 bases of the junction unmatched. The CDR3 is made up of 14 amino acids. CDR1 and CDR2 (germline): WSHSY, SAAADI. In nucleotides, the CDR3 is TGCGCCAGCAGTGATCGAGGGACAGCCTATGGCTACACCTTC. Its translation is CASSDRGTAYGYTF.

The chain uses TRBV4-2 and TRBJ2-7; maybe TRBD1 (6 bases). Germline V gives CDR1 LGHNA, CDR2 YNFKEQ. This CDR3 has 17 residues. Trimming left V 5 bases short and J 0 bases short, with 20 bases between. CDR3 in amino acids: CASSTTPQGWSSYEQYF. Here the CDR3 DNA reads TGTGCCAGCAGCACGACCCCCCAGGGGTGGAGCTCCTACGAGCAGTACTTC.